This T cell receptor (beta chain) was profiled in a study of blood T cell repertoires in COVID-19. Study overall: COVID-19 samples, acute and convalescent, were from the United States, Italy and Spain. Sample material is recorded as cDNA or gDNA derived from T cells, B-cell-depleted T cells, or PBMCs.

Original data processing: The assay estimated nucleated cells by amplifying reference gene primers. Data came from immunoSEQ multiplex PCR; TCRdb stores just in-frame clones and leaves some out. V, J and clone size are taken as reported in that table, and D and trimming were inferred from the DNA itself. The repertoire consists of some 150,000 clones, with around 86% occurring once and the leading ten covering around 3.5%. The sample consisted of peripheral blood. This TCR was sampled from a man in his 70s with acute or convalescent COVID-19.

Here the CDR3 reads CAIRGTRQQETQYF. The CDR3 DNA follows: TGTGCCATCAGAGGGACTCGTCAACAAGAGACCCAGTACTTC. The genes are TRBV10-3 and TRBJ2-5; weak D call: TRBD2 (6 bases). CDR3 size: 14 residues. V lost 6 bases and J lost 2, with 13 bases in between. The V gene's germline CDR1 is ENHRY and CDR2 SYGVKD.